What follows is one T cell receptor (beta chain) and its context. Its antigen is still unknown. This sample is part of a study of early T cells in non-severe SARS-CoV-2 infection. Overall study context: Chains were unpaired, as sequencing was done on bulk RNA from unsorted whole blood. Study-wide results and limits: Clonotype matching in VDJdb favored anti-spike CD8 responses and did not capture private and CD4 specificities.

Unmatched junction bases numbered 6, after V lost 5 bases and J lost 5 bases. This CDR3 is built from 15 residues. Individual cDNA molecules each received unique molecular identifiers attached to them. One entry per CDR3 protein, called by TCRdb with MiXCR from the 5' RACE reads. The sample yields around 61,000 distinct CDR3 sequences, more than 9% seen once. Sequenced sample: whole blood. V usage is TRBV12-3 or TRBV12-4 and J usage is TRBJ2-3; 11 positions agree with TRBD2. The clonotype comes from an adult who was a healthcare worker with PCR-confirmed SARS-CoV-2 infection or an uninfected control (not recorded which). The CDR3 is CASSLTSGTGDTQYF. As DNA, the CDR3 is TGTGCCAGCAGTCTGACTAGCGGGACCGGAGATACGCAGTATTTT.